Sequencing of this TCR beta chain was carried out in a study of T cell repertoires in cytomegalovirus infection. One entry per CDR3 protein, called by TCRdb with MiXCR from the reads. The sample has about 530,000 distinct CDR3 sequences; approximately 26% are singletons. Germline V CDR1 and CDR2: MNHNS, SASEGT. The CDR3 runs to 14 residues. The V and J ends lost 6 bases and 1 base respectively, with 11 bases between them. The genes are TRBV6-1 and TRBJ2-3; D is unclear. Sample: PBMCs. The clonotype was recovered from a human donor in good health (CMV status not recorded). Some clones in this sample may be carry-over from other donors' samples. CDR3 sequence (DNA): TGTGCCAGCAGGGCATTTGGAGGCACAGATACGCAGTATTTT. Amino acid sequence: CASRAFGGTDTQYF.